Each of the 3 T cell receptor beta chains below was sequenced from the same sample in a study. Treg sorting used a CD4+CD25+CD127-/low gate. TCRdb processed the 5' RACE reads anew with MiXCR; each CDR3 protein has one entry. Seen here are fewer than 12,000 distinct CDR3 sequences, over 15% observed once, and the top ten hold 3.8%. The sample consisted of Tregs sorted from a lymph node. The receptors derive from a female donor with breast cancer.

By sample share, this clonotype is medium-sized. V is TRBV7-6 and J is TRBJ2-3; D ambiguous. CDR1 and CDR2 from the germline V gene are SGHVS and FNYEAQ. V was shortened by 6 bases and J by 6 bases, with 7 bases between the two germline ends. The CDR3 totals 11 residues. CDR3 DNA: TGTGCCAGCAGTCAGACGGATACGCAGTATTTT. This codes for CASSQTDTQYF.

As concerns this clonotype: Since a much larger clone is just one base distant, this may be a read error. This chain uses TRBV18 with TRBJ1-4, with D maybe TRBD1 (6 bases). Germline V gene data show CDR1 as KGHSH and CDR2 as LQKENI. The CDR3 spans 16 residues. This CDR3 reads CASSPTPQGINEKPFF. CDR3 coding DNA: TGTGCCAGCTCACCAACCCCACAGGGAATTAATGAAAAACCGTTTTTT.

This clonotype rates as medium-sized (0.01 to 0.1%). The CDR3 coding sequence is TGTGCCAGCAGCGTAGGGACAGGGGAAGGTCAGCCCCAGCATTTT. Encoded protein: CASSVGTGEGQPQHF. This chain connects TRBV9 to TRBJ1-5; 9 bases map to TRBD1. The germline gives CDR1 SGDLS, CDR2 YYNGEE. V shed 0 bases, J shed 6 bases, and the junction held 4 bases outside the gene matches. This CDR3 contains 15 residues. Combining the CDR3 with reference TRBV9 and TRBJ1-5 gives the whole variable domain DSGVTQTPKHLITATGQRVTLRCSPRSGDLSVYWYQQSLDQGLQFLIQYYNGEERAKGNILERFSAQQFPDLHSELNLSSLELGDSALYFCASSVGTGEGQPQHFGDGTRLSIL.